One sample yielded the 3 T cell receptor beta chains listed below, sequenced in a study of cytomegalovirus exposure and HLA in healthy donors. The PCR made use of 60 Vbeta and 13 Jbeta primers. The data were produced by immunoSEQ multiplex PCR, yet TCRdb's version contains in-frame clones alone and is incomplete. The repertoire holds 25,000 to 30,000 clones, with around 70% as singletons. Specimen: PBMCs. These receptors all come from a woman in her forties or fifties in good health and CMV-seronegative.

This chain joins TRBV29-1 and TRBJ2-1, with D perhaps matching TRBD2 (5 bases). V was shortened by 5 bases and J by 5 bases, with 19 bases between the two germline ends. Germline CDR1 SQVTM, CDR2 ANQGSEA. The CDR3 has 15 amino acids. CDR3 amino acids: CSVQWPSPRDNEQFF. The DNA of the CDR3 is TGCAGCGTTCAATGGCCTTCTCCGAGGGACAATGAGCAGTTCTTC.

This clone was counted once. The rearrangement joins TRBV29-1 to TRBJ1-5, with a tentative D call TRBD1 (6 bases). Germline V gene lookup returns CDR1 SQVTM and CDR2 ANQGSEA. This CDR3 contains 13 residues. V dropped 7 bases and J dropped 0 bases, with 10 bases sitting between them. CDR3 DNA sequence: TGCAGCGCTGGGGGCGATAGCAATCAGCCCCAGCATTTT. Encoded protein: CSAGGDSNQPQHF.

This clone appeared a single time. V and J are TRBV28 and TRBJ1-2; no clear D. Germline CDR1 and CDR2: MDHEN and SYDVKM. CDR3 size: 14 residues. Trimming removed 2 bases from V and 2 bases from J, with 9 bases in between. This chain's CDR3 is CASSLELLNYGYTF. The DNA of the CDR3 is TGTGCCAGCAGTTTAGAGCTGTTAAACTATGGCTACACCTTC.